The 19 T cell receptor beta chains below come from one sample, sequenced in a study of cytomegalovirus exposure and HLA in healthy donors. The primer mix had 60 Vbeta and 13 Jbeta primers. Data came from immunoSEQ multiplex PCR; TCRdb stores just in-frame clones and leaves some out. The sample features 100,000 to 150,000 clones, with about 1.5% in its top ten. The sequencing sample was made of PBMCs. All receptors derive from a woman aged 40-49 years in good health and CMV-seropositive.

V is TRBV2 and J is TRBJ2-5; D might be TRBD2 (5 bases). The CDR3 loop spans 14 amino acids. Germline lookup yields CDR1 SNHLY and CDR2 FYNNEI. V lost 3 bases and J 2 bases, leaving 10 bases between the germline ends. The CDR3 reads CASSEEAHQETQYF. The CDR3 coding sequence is TGTGCCAGCAGTGAGGAGGCCCATCAAGAGACCCAGTACTTC.

The CDR3 region has the DNA TGCGCCAGCAGCTCCGACAGCTACGAGCAGTACTTC. Encoded protein: CASSSDSYEQYF. The chain uses TRBV5-1 and TRBJ2-7, with D possibly being TRBD1 (5 bases). Germline assignment: CDR1 SGHRS and CDR2 YFSETQ. Trimming removed 3 bases from V and 3 bases from J, with 7 bases in between. The CDR3 length is 12 residues.

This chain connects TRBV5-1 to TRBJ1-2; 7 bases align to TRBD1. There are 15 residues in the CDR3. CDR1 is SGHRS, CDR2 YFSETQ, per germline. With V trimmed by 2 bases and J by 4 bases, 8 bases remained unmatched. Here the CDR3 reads CASSLTDRKGYGYTF. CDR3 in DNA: TGCGCCAGCAGCTTAACGGACAGGAAGGGCTATGGCTACACCTTC. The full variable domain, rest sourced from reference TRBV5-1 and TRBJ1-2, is KAGVTQTPRYLIKTRGQQVTLSCSPISGHRSVSWYQQTPGQGLQFLFEYFSETQRNKGNFPGRFSGRQFSNSRSEMNVSTLELGDSALYLCASSLTDRKGYGYTFGSGTRLTVV.

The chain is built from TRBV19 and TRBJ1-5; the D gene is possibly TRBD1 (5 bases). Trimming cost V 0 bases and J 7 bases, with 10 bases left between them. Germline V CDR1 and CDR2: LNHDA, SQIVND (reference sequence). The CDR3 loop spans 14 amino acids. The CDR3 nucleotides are TGTGCCAGTAGTATAGAAAGCAAGGGGCAGCCCCAGCATTTT. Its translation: CASSIESKGQPQHF.

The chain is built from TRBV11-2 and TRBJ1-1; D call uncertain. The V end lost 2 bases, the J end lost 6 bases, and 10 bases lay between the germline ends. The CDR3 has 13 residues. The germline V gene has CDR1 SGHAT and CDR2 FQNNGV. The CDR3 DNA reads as TGTGCCAGCAGCTTACAATTTTTAGCTGAAGCTTTCTTT. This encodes CASSLQFLAEAFF.

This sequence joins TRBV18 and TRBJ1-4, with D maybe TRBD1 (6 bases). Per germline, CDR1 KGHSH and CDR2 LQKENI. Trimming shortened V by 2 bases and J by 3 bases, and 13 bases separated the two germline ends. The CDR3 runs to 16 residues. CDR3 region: CASSPRGGEANEKLFF. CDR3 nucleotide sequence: TGTGCCAGCTCACCAAGGGGGGGCGAGGCTAATGAAAAACTGTTTTTT.

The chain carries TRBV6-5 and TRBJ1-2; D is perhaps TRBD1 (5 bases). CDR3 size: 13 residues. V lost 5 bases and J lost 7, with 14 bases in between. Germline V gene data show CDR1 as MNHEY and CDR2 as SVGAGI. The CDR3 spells CASSRSGPGGYTF. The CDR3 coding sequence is TGTGCCAGCAGTAGATCAGGGCCTGGTGGCTACACCTTC.

The CDR3 region is CASSTRTGSDGYTF. As DNA, the CDR3 is TGCGCCAGCAGCACGCGAACAGGGTCCGATGGCTACACCTTC. The chain uses TRBV5-1 and TRBJ1-2; D is perhaps TRBD1 (6 bases). The CDR3 length is 14 residues. V lost 4 bases, J lost 6 bases, and 16 bases lay in between. CDR1 and CDR2 (germline): SGHRS, YFSETQ.

CDR3 DNA: TGTGCCAGCAGCCAATTGGGGAGCTTGAACACTGAAGCTTTCTTT. Translated: CASSQLGSLNTEAFF. This chain connects TRBV5-5 to TRBJ1-1; D is uncertain. The CDR3 sequence is 15 residues long. The germline V gene has CDR1 SGHKS and CDR2 YYEKEE (reference sequence). V shed 4 bases and J shed 0 bases, with 13 bases lying between them.

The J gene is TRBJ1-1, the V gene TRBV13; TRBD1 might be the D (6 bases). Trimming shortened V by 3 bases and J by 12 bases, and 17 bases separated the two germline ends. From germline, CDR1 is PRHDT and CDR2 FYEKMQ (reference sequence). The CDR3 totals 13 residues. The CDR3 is CASSFWGLEWTFF. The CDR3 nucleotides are TGTGCCAGCAGCTTCTGGGGGCTGGAGTGGACTTTCTTT.

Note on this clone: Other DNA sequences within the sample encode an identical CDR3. The CDR3 DNA is TGCGCCAGCAGCCCGCTCACTAGCGGCTCCTACAATGAGCAGTTCTTC. Amino acids: CASSPLTSGSYNEQFF. The chain recombines TRBV5-1 with TRBJ2-1, with 8 bases lining up with TRBD2. This CDR3 is built from 16 residues. CDR1 is SGHRS, CDR2 YFSETQ, per germline. Trimming took 4 bases from V and 0 from J; bases not matched to a gene: 6. The full variable domain, its missing parts supplied by reference TRBV5-1 and TRBJ2-1, is KAGVTQTPRYLIKTRGQQVTLSCSPISGHRSVSWYQQTPGQGLQFLFEYFSETQRNKGNFPGRFSGRQFSNSRSEMNVSTLELGDSALYLCASSPLTSGSYNEQFFGPGTRLTVL.

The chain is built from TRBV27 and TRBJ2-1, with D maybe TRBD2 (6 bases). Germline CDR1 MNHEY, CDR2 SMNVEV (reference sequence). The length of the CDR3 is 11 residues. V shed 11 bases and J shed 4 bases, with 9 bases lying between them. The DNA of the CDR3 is TGTGCCGCGGGGCTTTACAATGAGCAGTTCTTC. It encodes CAAGLYNEQFF.

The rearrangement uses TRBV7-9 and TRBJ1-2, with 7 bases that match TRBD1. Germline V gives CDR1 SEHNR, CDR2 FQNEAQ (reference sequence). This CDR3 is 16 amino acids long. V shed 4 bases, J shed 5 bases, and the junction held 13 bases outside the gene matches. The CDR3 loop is CASSYDRDPPTYGYTF. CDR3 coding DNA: TGTGCCAGCAGCTATGACAGGGACCCCCCGACGTATGGCTACACCTTC.

The CDR3 sequence: CASSFFGEALGVGANVLTF. CDR3 nucleotides: TGCGCCAGCAGCTTTTTTGGGGAGGCCCTAGGGGTTGGGGCCAACGTCCTGACTTTC. V gene TRBV5-1 combines with J gene TRBJ2-6; D is perhaps TRBD2 (6 bases). The V end lost 2 bases, the J end lost 3 bases, and 21 bases lay between the germline ends. The CDR3 consists of 19 residues. Germline lookup yields CDR1 SGHRS and CDR2 YFSETQ.

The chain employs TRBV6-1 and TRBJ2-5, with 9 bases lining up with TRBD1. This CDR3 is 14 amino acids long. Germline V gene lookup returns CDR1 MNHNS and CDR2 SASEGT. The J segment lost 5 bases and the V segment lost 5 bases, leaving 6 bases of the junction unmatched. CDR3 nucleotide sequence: TGTGCCAGCAGTTCCGGGACAGGGCAGGAGACCCAGTACTTC. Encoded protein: CASSSGTGQETQYF.

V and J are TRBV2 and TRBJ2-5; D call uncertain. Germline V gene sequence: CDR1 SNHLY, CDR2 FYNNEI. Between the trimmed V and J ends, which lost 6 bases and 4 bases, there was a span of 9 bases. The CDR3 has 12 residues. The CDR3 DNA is TGTGCCAGCAGGCGGCTGCGAGAGACCCAGTACTTC. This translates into CASRRLRETQYF.

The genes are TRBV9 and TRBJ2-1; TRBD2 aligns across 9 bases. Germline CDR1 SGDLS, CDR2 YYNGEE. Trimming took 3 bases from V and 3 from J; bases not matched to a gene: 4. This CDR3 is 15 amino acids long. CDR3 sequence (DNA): TGTGCCAGCAGCGCCCTAGCGGGAAACTACAATGAGCAGTTCTTC. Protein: CASSALAGNYNEQFF.

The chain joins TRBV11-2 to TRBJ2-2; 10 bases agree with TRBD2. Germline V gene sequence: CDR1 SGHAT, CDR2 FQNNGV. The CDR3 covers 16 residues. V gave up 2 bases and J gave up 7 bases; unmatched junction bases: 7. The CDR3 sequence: CASSLSLAGAGGELFF. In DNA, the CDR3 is TGTGCCAGCAGCTTAAGCCTAGCGGGAGCGGGCGGGGAGCTGTTTTTT.

The CDR3 here is CASSYSEGGGKQYF. Here the CDR3 DNA reads TGTGCCAGCAGTTATAGTGAGGGCGGTGGAAAGCAGTACTTC. The gene calls are TRBV6-5 and TRBJ2-7; D perhaps matches TRBD2 (5 bases). The ends were cut back, 3 bases at V and 8 bases at J, with 17 bases in the middle. The germline V gene has CDR1 MNHEY and CDR2 SVGAGI. The CDR3 totals 14 residues.